What follows are 14 T cell receptor beta chains derived from one specimen sequenced in a study of cytomegalovirus exposure and HLA in healthy donors. The PCR was carried out with 60 Vbeta primers and 13 Jbeta primers. The data were produced by immunoSEQ multiplex PCR, yet TCRdb's version contains in-frame clones alone and is incomplete. This sample has under 90,000 clones; about 68% occur once, and the top ten carry roughly 9.1%. The sequencing sample was made of PBMCs. The origin of the receptors is a man in his forties in good health and CMV-seropositive.

This clone came up a few times. This chain connects TRBV7-2 to TRBJ2-3, with D tentatively TRBD1 (5 bases). V lost 1 base and J lost 5, with 10 bases in between. This CDR3 comprises 14 residues. CDR1 SGHTA and CDR2 FQGNSA come from the germline V gene. The DNA for the CDR3 is TGTGCCAGCAGCTTAGTAGGGGCCCTAGATACGCAGTATTTT. Encoded protein: CASSLVGALDTQYF.

The chain joins TRBV28 to TRBJ2-7, with TRBD2 identical over 12 bases. The CDR3 length is 15 residues. Trimming at V came to 10 bases and at J to 5 bases, leaving 12 bases not matched to a gene. Per germline, CDR1 MDHEN and CDR2 SYDVKM. The CDR3 bases are TGTGCCACCAATCCCCTGACTAGCGGGAGCCACGAGCAGTACTTC. Translation gives CATNPLTSGSHEQYF.

This clone was detected only a few times. The chain uses TRBV7-8 and TRBJ2-2; D is possibly TRBD1 (5 bases). This CDR3 comprises 12 residues. Trimming stripped 8 bases from V and 5 bases from J, with 9 bases between. CDR1 is SGHVS and CDR2 is FQNEAQ in the germline V gene. The CDR3: CASSTATGELFF. For the CDR3, the DNA is TGTGCCAGCTCGACAGCTACCGGGGAGCTGTTTTTT.

In DNA, the CDR3 is TGTGCCAGCACGCTAGCGGGAGGTTGGGAGCAGTTCTTC. Amino acid sequence: CASTLAGGWEQFF. The rearrangement uses TRBV6-1 and TRBJ2-1, with 11 bases that match TRBD2. The CDR3 spans 13 residues. Germline CDR1 MNHNS, CDR2 SASEGT. After removal of 7 bases from V and 10 bases from J, the junction contained 6 bases not matched to a gene.

The CDR3: CASSSLGTDQETQYF. As DNA, the CDR3 is TGTGCCAGCAGCTCCCTGGGGACAGACCAAGAGACCCAGTACTTC. V usage is TRBV7-2 and J usage is TRBJ2-5, with TRBD1 identical over 7 bases. The V gene end was trimmed by 4 bases and the J gene end by 0 bases; junction bases not matched to a gene: 5. The CDR3 spans 15 residues. Germline V lookup: CDR1 SGHTA, CDR2 FQGNSA.

This sequence joins TRBV19 and TRBJ1-5, with D possibly being TRBD1 (5 bases). Trimming removed 5 bases from V and 3 bases from J, with 11 bases in between. Germline CDR1 and CDR2: LNHDA and SQIVND (reference sequence). This CDR3 spans 14 amino acids. CDR3 sequence reads: CASSARGINQPQHF. The CDR3 coding sequence is TGTGCCAGTAGTGCCCGGGGGATCAATCAGCCCCAGCATTTT. Full variable domain (rest looked up from reference TRBV19 and TRBJ1-5): DGGITQSPKYLFRKEGQNVTLSCEQNLNHDAMYWYRQDPGQGLRLIYYSQIVNDFQKGDIAEGYSVSREKKESFPLTVTSAQKNPTAFYLCASSARGINQPQHFGDGTRLSIL.

This sequence joins TRBV4-2 and TRBJ2-1, with 15 bases aligning to TRBD2. With 3 bases clipped from V and 7 bases from J, the junction kept 4 bases outside the gene matches. The CDR3 runs to 16 residues. Germline V gene data show CDR1 as LGHNA and CDR2 as YNFKEQ. This CDR3 is CASSQIGTSGRNEQFF. The CDR3 DNA reads as TGTGCCAGCAGCCAGATTGGGACTAGCGGGAGGAATGAGCAGTTCTTC.

CDR3 residues: CSVRRDTSYGYTF. CDR3 DNA: TGCAGCGTTCGCCGGGACACCTCCTATGGCTACACCTTC. V gene TRBV29-1 combines with J gene TRBJ1-2, with D possibly being TRBD1 (6 bases). Germline CDR1 SQVTM, CDR2 ANQGSEA. V dropped 5 bases and J dropped 4 bases, with 14 bases sitting between them. The CDR3 extends over 13 amino acids.

The J gene is TRBJ1-2, the V gene TRBV6-6; weak D call: TRBD1 (5 bases). CDR3 length equals 12 residues. CDR1 and CDR2 from the germline V gene are MNHNY and SVGAGI (reference sequence). V shed 6 bases and J shed 8 bases, with 13 bases lying between them. The DNA of the CDR3 is TGTGCCAGCAGACAGGATGACGGAGGCTACACCTTC. This sequence encodes CASRQDDGGYTF.

The chain recombines TRBV2 with TRBJ2-7; TRBD1 matches at 8 bases. CDR3 length equals 14 residues. The germline V gene encodes CDR1 SNHLY and CDR2 FYNNEI. J was trimmed by 6 bases and V by 11 bases; bases with no gene match: 15. The DNA for the CDR3 is TGTGCCGGAGGGGCAGGGGGCTCCTACGGCGAGCAGTACTTC. It yields the protein CAGGAGGSYGEQYF.

The CDR3 coding sequence is TGTGCCAGCTCACCATCTAGGGCAGGGGTCAATCAGCCCCAGCATTTT. Protein product: CASSPSRAGVNQPQHF. V and J are TRBV18 and TRBJ1-5, with D perhaps matching TRBD1 (6 bases). V lost 2 bases and J 3 bases, leaving 14 bases between the germline ends. CDR1 and CDR2 (germline): KGHSH, LQKENI. This CDR3 comprises 16 residues.

The chain combines TRBV11-2 with TRBJ1-2; D perhaps matches TRBD1 (6 bases). Germline lookup yields CDR1 SGHAT and CDR2 FQNNGV. The CDR3 runs to 13 residues. Trimming stripped 7 bases from V and 8 bases from J, with 17 bases between. CDR3 nucleotides: TGTGCCAGCACCCAGGGGAGGGTCCGCGGCTACACCTTC. Its protein product is CASTQGRVRGYTF.

CDR3 coding DNA: TGTGCCAGCTCTCCGCCGACGGGAGGGTTCGGGGAGCAGTACTTC. It translates to CASSPPTGGFGEQYF. The chain is built from TRBV18 and TRBJ2-7, with 8 bases matching TRBD2. Trimming removed 6 bases from V and 7 bases from J; junction bases left unmatched: 14. This CDR3 region has 15 residues. The germline CDR1 and CDR2 sequences are KGHSH and LQKENI.

The table lists this clone with a few counts. The V and J genes are TRBV19 and TRBJ1-6, with 7 nucleotides matching TRBD1. The CDR3 consists of 14 residues. V trimming: 6 bases; J trimming: 9 bases; junction bases outside the gene matches: 8. Germline V lookup: CDR1 LNHDA, CDR2 SQIVND (reference sequence). CDR3 protein: CASSETGSSSPLHF. The DNA of the CDR3 is TGTGCCAGTAGCGAGACAGGGTCAAGTTCACCCCTCCACTTT.